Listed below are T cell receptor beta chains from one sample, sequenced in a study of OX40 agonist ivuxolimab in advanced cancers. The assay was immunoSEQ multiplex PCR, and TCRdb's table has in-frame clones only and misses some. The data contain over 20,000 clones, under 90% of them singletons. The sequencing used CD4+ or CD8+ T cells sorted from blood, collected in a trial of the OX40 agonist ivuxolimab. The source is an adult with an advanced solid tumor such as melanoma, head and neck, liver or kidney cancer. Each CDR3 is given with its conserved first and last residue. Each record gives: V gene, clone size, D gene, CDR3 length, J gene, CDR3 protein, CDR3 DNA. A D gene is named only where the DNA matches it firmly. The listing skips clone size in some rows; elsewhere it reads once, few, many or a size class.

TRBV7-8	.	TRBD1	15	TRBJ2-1	CASSARTGAYNEQFF	TGTGCCAGCAGCGCCCGGACAGGGGCCTACAATGAGCAGTTCTTC
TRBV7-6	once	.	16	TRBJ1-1	CASSLMAANMNTEAFF	TGTGCCAGCAGCTTAATGGCAGCGAACATGAACACTGAAGCTTTCTTT
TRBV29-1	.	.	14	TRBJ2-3	CSVEASNLKDTQYF	TGCAGCGTTGAAGCTAGCAACTTGAAAGATACGCAGTATTTT
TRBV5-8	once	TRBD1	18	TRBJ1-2	CASSFWTGGVLDGYGYTF	TGTGCCAGCAGCTTCTGGACAGGGGGCGTCTTGGACGGATATGGCTACACCTTC
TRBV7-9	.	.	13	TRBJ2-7	CASSPPAYSGQYF	TGTGCCAGCAGCCCGCCCGCCTACTCTGGGCAGTACTTC
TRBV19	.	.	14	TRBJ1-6	CASSIDSYNSPLHF	TGTGCCAGTAGTATTGACTCCTATAATTCACCCCTCCACTTT
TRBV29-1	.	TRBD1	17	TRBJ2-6	CSVEADRVVTGANVLTF	TGCAGCGTTGAAGCGGACAGGGTAGTCACTGGGGCCAACGTCCTGACTTTC
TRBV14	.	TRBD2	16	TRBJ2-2	CASSGGLARITGELFF	TGTGCCAGCAGCGGAGGACTAGCCCGAATCACCGGGGAGCTGTTTTTT
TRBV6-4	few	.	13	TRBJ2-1	CAAGHGGYNEQFF	TGTGCCGCGGGGCACGGGGGCTACAATGAGCAGTTCTTC
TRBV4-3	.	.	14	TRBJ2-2	CASSQVVITGELFF	TGCGCCAGCAGCCAAGTTGTGATAACCGGGGAGCTGTTTTTT
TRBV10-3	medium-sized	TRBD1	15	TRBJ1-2	CAISHGGTGKYGYTF	TGTGCCATCAGCCACGGAGGGACAGGCAAATATGGCTACACCTTC
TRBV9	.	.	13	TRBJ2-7	CASSAYDSYEQYF	TGTGCCAGCAGCGCCTACGACAGCTACGAGCAGTACTTC
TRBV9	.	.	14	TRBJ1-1	CASSVYLGDTEAFF	TGTGCCAGCAGCGTCTATCTGGGGGACACTGAAGCTTTCTTT